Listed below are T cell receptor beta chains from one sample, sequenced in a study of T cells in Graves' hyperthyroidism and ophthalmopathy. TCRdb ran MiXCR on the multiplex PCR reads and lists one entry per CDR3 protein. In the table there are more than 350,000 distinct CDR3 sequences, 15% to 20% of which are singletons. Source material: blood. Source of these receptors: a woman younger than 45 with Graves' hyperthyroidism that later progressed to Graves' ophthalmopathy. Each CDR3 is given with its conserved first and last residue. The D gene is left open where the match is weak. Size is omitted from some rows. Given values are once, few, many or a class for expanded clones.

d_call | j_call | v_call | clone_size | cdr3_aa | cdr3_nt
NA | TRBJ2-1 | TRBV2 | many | CASSSRAGDEQFF | TGTGCCAGCAGTTCCAGGGCTGGGGATGAGCAGTTCTTC
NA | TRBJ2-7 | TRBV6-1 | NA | CASSPGHVGGYEQYF | TGTGCCAGCAGCCCCGGACATGTGGGTGGCTACGAGCAGTACTTC
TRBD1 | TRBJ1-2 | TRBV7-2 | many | CASSSIPGQGMSRYGYTF | TGTGCCAGCAGCTCCATCCCTGGACAGGGGATGTCCCGCTATGGCTACACCTTC
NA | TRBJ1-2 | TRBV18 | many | CASSSPGSRGYTF | TGTGCCAGCTCATCACCGGGAAGCCGAGGCTACACCTTC
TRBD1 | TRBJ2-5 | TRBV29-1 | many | CSATGVRRETQYF | TGCAGCGCTACAGGGGTTCGTCGAGAGACCCAGTACTTC
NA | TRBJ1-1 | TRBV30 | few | CAWSVGRLNTEAFF | TGTGCCTGGAGTGTAGGACGGTTGAACACTGAAGCTTTCTTT
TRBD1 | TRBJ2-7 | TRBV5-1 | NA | CASSLIPGTGGIDEQYF | TGCGCCAGCAGCTTGATTCCCGGGACAGGGGGTATAGACGAGCAGTACTTC
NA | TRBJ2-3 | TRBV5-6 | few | CASSLTGTHTDTQYF | TGTGCCAGCAGCTTGACAGGGACACACACAGATACGCAGTATTTT
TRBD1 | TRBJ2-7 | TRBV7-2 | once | CASASTSDRDEQYF | TGTGCCAGCGCCTCCACTTCGGACAGGGACGAGCAGTACTTC
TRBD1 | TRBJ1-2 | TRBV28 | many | CASSFGPLGQGYANYGYTF | TGTGCCAGCAGTTTTGGCCCTCTCGGACAGGGCTACGCTAACTATGGCTACACCTTC
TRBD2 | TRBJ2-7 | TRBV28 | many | CASSVATSGPSYEQYF | TGTGCCAGCAGTGTTGCGACTAGCGGGCCCTCCTACGAGCAGTACTTC
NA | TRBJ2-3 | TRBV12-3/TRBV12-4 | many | CASSYPPQSGSDTQYF | TGTGCCAGCAGTTATCCCCCTCAAAGCGGGTCAGATACGCAGTATTTT
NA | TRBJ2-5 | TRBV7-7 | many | CASSPTYGTQETQYF | TGTGCTAGCAGCCCCACCTACGGTACCCAAGAGACCCAGTACTTC
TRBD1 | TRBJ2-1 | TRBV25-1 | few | CASRGQGGSWEQFF | TGTGCCAGCAGGGGACAGGGAGGTTCCTGGGAGCAGTTCTTC
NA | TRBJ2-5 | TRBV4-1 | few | CASSQVRGAGGETQYF | TGCGCCAGCAGCCAAGTACGGGGGGCGGGTGGAGAGACCCAGTACTTC
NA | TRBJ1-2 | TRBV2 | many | CASSDDSRGYTF | TGTGCCAGCAGTGACGACTCGCGTGGCTACACCTTC
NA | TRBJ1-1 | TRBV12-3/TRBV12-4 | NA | CASSLRSWGTEAFF | TGTGCCAGCAGTTTACGGTCATGGGGCACTGAAGCTTTCTTT
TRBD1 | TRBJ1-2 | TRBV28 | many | CASAKVLVARGGLNYGYTF | TGTGCCAGCGCAAAAGTTTTGGTGGCCAGGGGGGGACTTAACTATGGCTACACCTTC
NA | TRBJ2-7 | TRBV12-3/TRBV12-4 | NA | CASSLTGSVYEQYF | TGTGCCAGCAGTTTAACAGGGAGCGTCTACGAGCAGTACTTC
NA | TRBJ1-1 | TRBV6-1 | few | CASTGARTEAFF | TGTGCCAGCACGGGGGCGAGGACTGAAGCTTTCTTT
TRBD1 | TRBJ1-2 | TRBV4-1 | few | CASSQDPGQGLDGYTF | TGCGCCAGCAGCCAAGACCCGGGACAGGGGCTCGACGGCTACACCTTC
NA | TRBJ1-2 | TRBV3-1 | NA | CASSQEIATDYGYTF | TGTGCCAGCAGCCAAGAAATCGCGACAGACTATGGCTACACCTTC
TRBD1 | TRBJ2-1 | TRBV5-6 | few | CASSSGRQGAYYEQFF | TGTGCCAGCAGCTCCGGAAGACAGGGGGCTTACTATGAGCAGTTCTTC
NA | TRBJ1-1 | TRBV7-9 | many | CASTVQESDTEAFF | TGTGCCAGCACGGTCCAGGAGTCTGACACTGAAGCTTTCTTT
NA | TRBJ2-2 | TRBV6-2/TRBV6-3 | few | CASIRLGDTGELFF | TGTGCCAGCATCCGCTTGGGTGACACCGGGGAGCTGTTTTTT
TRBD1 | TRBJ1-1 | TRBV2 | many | CASSEVSFLAGQKNTEAFF | TGTGCCAGCAGTGAAGTATCTTTTTTGGCGGGACAGAAGAACACTGAAGCTTTCTTT
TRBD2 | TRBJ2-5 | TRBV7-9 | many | CASSTRTSGYQETQYF | TGTGCCAGCAGCACGCGGACTAGCGGGTACCAAGAGACCCAGTACTTC
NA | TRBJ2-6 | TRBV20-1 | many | CSAKGESEWSGANVLTF | TGCAGTGCCAAAGGGGAGTCTGAGTGGTCTGGGGCCAACGTCCTGACTTTC
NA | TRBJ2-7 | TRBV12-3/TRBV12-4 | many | CASSSSGYEQYF | TGCGCCAGCAGCTCCTCGGGATACGAGCAGTACTTC
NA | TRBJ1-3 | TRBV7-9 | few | CASSLTVDTIYF | TGTGCCAGCAGCTTAACCGTAGACACCATATATTTT
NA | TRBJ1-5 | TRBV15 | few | CATSRDLGSNQPQHF | TGTGCCACCAGCAGAGATTTGGGGAGCAATCAGCCCCAGCATTTT
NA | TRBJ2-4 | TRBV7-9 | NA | CASSLPEGSTGIQYF | TGTGCCAGCAGCTTACCGGAAGGGTCGACAGGCATTCAGTACTTC
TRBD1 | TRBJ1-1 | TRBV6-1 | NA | CASSERGPNTEAFF | TGTGCCAGCAGTGAAAGGGGGCCTAACACTGAAGCTTTCTTT